Sequencing of this TCR beta chain was carried out in a study of shared clonotypes between healthy human individuals. Measured with immunoSEQ multiplex PCR; TCRdb has only the in-frame clones, and not every one. The sample holds some 630,000 clones, approximately 96% seen once. Comments on this clone: Other DNA variants within this sample encode the same CDR3.

This CDR3 contains 13 residues. CDR1 is MNHEY, CDR2 SMNVEV, per germline (reference sequence). The ends were cut back, 6 bases at V and 1 base at J, with 10 bases in the middle. It was CD45RO-negative cells, positively selected for CCR7, that made up naive CD8 cells, with terminally differentiated effector memory CD45RA+ cells excluded. Sequenced sample: naive CD8+ T cells sorted from blood. The J gene is TRBJ2-7, the V gene TRBV27; D may be TRBD1 (6 bases). The source is a woman aged 30 to 39 in good health. The CDR3 sequence is CASSHGQSYEQYF. CDR3 sequence (DNA): TGTGCCAGCAGCCATGGACAGTCCTACGAGCAGTACTTC.